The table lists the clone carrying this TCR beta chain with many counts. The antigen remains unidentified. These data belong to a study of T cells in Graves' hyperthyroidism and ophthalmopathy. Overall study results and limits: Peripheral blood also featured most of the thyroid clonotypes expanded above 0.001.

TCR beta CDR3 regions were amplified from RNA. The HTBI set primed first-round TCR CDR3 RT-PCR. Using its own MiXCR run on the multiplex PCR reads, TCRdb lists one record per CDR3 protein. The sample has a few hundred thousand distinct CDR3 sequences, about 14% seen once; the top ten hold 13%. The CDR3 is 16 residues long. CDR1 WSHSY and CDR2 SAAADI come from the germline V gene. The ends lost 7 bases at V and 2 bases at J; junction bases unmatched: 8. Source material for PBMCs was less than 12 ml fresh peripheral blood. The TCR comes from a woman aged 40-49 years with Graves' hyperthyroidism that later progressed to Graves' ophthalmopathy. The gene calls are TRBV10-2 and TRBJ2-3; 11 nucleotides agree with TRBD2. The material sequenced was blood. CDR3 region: CASTGASGGYTDTQYF. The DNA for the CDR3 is TGCGCCAGCACAGGCGCTAGCGGGGGGTACACAGATACGCAGTATTTT.